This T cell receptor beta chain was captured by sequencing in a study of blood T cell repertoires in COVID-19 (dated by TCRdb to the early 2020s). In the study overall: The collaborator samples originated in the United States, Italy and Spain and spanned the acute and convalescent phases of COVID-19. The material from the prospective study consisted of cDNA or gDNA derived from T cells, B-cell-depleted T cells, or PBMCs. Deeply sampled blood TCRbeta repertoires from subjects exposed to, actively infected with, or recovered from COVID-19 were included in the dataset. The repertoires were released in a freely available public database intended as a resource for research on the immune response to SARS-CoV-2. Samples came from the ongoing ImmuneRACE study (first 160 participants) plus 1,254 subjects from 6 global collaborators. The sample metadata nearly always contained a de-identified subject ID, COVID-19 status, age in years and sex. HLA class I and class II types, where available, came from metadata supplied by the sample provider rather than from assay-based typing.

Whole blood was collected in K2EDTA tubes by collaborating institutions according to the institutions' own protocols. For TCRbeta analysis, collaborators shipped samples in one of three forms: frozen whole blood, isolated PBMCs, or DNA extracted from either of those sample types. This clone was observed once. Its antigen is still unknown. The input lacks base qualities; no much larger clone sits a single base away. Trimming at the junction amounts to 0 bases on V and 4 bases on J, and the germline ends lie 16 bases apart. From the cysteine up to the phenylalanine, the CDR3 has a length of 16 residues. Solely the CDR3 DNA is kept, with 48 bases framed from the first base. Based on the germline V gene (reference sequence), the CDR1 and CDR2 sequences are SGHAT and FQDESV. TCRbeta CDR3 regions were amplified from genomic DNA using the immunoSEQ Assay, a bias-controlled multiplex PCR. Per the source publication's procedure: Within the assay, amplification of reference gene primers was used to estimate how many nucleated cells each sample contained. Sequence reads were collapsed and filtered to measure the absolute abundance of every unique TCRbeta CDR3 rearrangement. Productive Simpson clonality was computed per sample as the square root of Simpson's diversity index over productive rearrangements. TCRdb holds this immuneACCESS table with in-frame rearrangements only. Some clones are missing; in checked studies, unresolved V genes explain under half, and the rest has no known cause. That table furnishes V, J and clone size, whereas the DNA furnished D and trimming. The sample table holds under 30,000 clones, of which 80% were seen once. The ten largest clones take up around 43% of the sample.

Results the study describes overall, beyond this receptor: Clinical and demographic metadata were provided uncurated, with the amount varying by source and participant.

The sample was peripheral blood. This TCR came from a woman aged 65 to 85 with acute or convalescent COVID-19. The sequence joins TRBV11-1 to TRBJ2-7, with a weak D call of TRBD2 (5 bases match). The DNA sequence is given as TGTGCCAGCAGCTTAGCTTCAGCGAGGAGGAGATACGAGCAGTACTTC. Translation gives CASSLASARRRYEQYF.